This TCR beta chain stems from a study of T cell responses to AZD1222 COVID-19 vaccine. Study-wide results and limits: The sample set comprised mostly white British donors with more females, and clonal diversity was possibly underestimated. Spike-spanning, vaccine-associated CD4 TCRs were dominant at 160-218 and 743-854. Reportedly, nearly half of unique spike TCRs recognized epitopes outside B.1.351/B.1.1.7 mutations. Seropositive status at baseline applied to only six AZD1222 recipients.

The germline V and J ends were trimmed by 6 bases and 1 base, with 6 bases remaining between them. Germline CDR1 and CDR2: MNHEY and SVGAGI. The CDR3 is made up of 12 amino acids. The method was immunoSEQ multiplex PCR; TCRdb's version includes in-frame clones alone and lacks a portion of them. Of some 130,000 clones in the sample, just over 90% were seen once. As concerns this clone: Antigen specificity is unknown.

This chain joins TRBV6-5 and TRBJ1-2; no definite D call. Sequencing used peripheral blood, obtained on day 0 of AZD1222 vaccination. This clonotype was obtained from an adult in good health. Written as DNA, the CDR3 is TGTGCCAGCAGCCCCAATAACTATGGCTACACCTTC. Protein: CASSPNNYGYTF.